This T cell receptor (beta chain) is drawn from a study of cytomegalovirus exposure and HLA in healthy donors. Germline CDR1 and CDR2: ENHRY and SYGVKD. Trimming took off 3 bases at V and 0 bases at J, with 17 bases between the two ends. The CDR3 is made up of 17 amino acids. This PCR relied on a set of 60 Vbeta primers and 13 Jbeta primers. Only in-frame clones appear in the TCRdb table, and some are missing; sequencing was by immunoSEQ multiplex PCR. The sample shows roughly 110,000 clones, about two thirds of them seen only once. The chain is built from TRBV10-3 and TRBJ1-1, with a tentative D call TRBD1 (6 bases). Sequencing was done on a sample of PBMCs. This receptor was taken from a female donor in good health and CMV-seronegative. CDR3 protein: CAISDRRQGIMNTEAFF. CDR3 nucleotides: TGTGCCATCAGTGATAGGAGGCAGGGGATAATGAACACTGAAGCTTTCTTT.